These 2 T cell receptor beta chains were sequenced from one sample in a study of regulatory T cells in long-lasting Graves disease. Time point meaning: persistent/refractory GD, antithyroid drugs over 5 years with positive TRAb. The authors made the TCR library using RNA they extracted from PBMCs. The authors built TCR beta libraries using iRepertoire HTBI primers and Arm-PCR of CDR3 regions. TCRdb independently ran MiXCR on the multiplex PCR reads; one entry per CDR3 protein. This table holds about 660,000 distinct CDR3 sequences, 25% to 30% found once. The sequences come from peripheral blood mononuclear cells (PBMCs), collected when the disease was refractory, from a patient treated with antithyroid drugs. The origin of the receptors is a female donor with Graves disease.

Ten or more counts support this clonotype. The chain recombines TRBV24-1 with TRBJ1-5; D might be TRBD1 (6 bases). This CDR3 contains 14 residues. With 5 bases removed from V and 4 bases from J, the gap between germline ends came to 11 bases. Per the germline V gene, CDR1 is KGHDR and CDR2 is SFDVKD. CDR3 coding DNA: TGTGCCACCAGTGTCGGGCAGGGGAATCAGCCCCAGCATTTT. This sequence encodes CATSVGQGNQPQHF.

The V gene is TRBV29-1, the J gene TRBJ2-2, with no clear D. Trimming took off 3 bases at V and 1 base at J, with 6 bases between the two ends. This CDR3 has 13 residues. CDR1 SQVTM and CDR2 ANQGSEA come from the germline V gene. CDR3 nucleotides: TGCAGCGTTGAGGACGGGAACACCGGGGAGCTGTTTTTT. This sequence encodes CSVEDGNTGELFF.